The T cell receptor (beta chain) described here comes from a study of blood T cell repertoires in COVID-19. Whole-study context: The study drew acute and convalescent COVID-19 samples from the United States, Italy and Spain. T cells, B-cell-depleted T cells, or PBMCs provided the cDNA or gDNA that served as material.

The CDR3 runs 18 residues. Germline trimming cut 2 bases from V and 6 bases from J; bases unmatched to any gene: 10. Germline CDR1 and CDR2: MGHRA and YSYEKL. In the authors' methods: Amplified reference gene primers provided the basis for estimating nucleated cell counts. Only in-frame clones appear in the TCRdb table, and some are missing; sequencing was by immunoSEQ multiplex PCR. D and trimming come from the DNA, and the V and J calls and clone size come from that table. The sample has 100,000 to 150,000 clones; around 83% are singletons. This TCR was sampled from an elderly woman with COVID-19, enrolled during active disease. The sequencing input was peripheral blood. The chain carries TRBV4-1 and TRBJ2-1, with TRBD2 matching over 13 bases. The CDR3 DNA reads TGCGCCAGCAGCCAACCCTCCGGACTAGCGGGAGCAGGCAATGAGCAGTTCTTC. Its translation: CASSQPSGLAGAGNEQFF.